This T cell receptor (beta chain) was identified in a study of cytomegalovirus exposure and HLA in healthy donors. For the study at large: Early released data comprised around 85 million unique TCRs from HLA-typed donors. Regarding the study as a whole: Later genetic work tied a missense DCLRE1C variant to beta-chain V and J trimming. CMV serostatus alone was available as immune exposure information. Indistinguishable V segments, including TRBV6-2 and TRBV6-3, were excluded.

Primers for the PCR totalled 60 Vbeta and 13 Jbeta. Clones were read by immunoSEQ multiplex PCR, and TCRdb kept only the in-frame ones, dropping some. This sample has about 140,000 clones, with roughly three quarters found just once. J gave up 4 bases and V 3 bases, and 9 bases lay outside the gene matches. The CDR3 totals 17 residues. Germline CDR1 reads SGHVS; CDR2 reads FQNEAQ. This clone was observed once. No antigen is known for it. This clonotype was obtained from a man aged 18 to 30 in good health and CMV-seronegative. Sequencing input: PBMCs. The genes are TRBV7-8 and TRBJ2-1, with TRBD1 matching over 10 bases. CDR3 sequence reads: CASSFSSGTGDYNEQFF. The DNA of the CDR3 is TGTGCCAGCAGCTTTAGCTCCGGGACAGGGGATTACAATGAGCAGTTCTTC.